These T cell receptor beta chains were read from a single sample in a study of regulatory T cells in long-lasting Graves disease. In TCRdb, the multiplex PCR reads were re-called with MiXCR into one record per CDR3 protein. Of some 370,000 distinct CDR3 sequences detected, around 20% appear once; the ten largest clones hold around 20%. Specimen: peripheral blood mononuclear cells (PBMCs), collected when the disease was refractory, from a patient treated with antithyroid drugs. The source of these receptors is a female donor with Graves disease. The CDR3 runs from the conserved cysteine through the conserved F or W. The D gene is left open where the match is weak. Size values are once, few and many counts, or a class for expanded clones, and some rows have none.

TRBJ2-7,TRBV6-1,many,TRBD2,18,TGTGCCAGCAGGTTGTCCGGACTAGCGGGAGATTACTCCTACGAGCAGTACTTC,CASRLSGLAGDYSYEQYF
TRBJ1-2,TRBV12-3/TRBV12-4,many,TRBD1,13,TGTGCCAGCAGTCCCAGGGGGCTGGGCGGCTACACCTTC,CASSPRGLGGYTF
TRBJ2-7,TRBV20-1,many,NA,11,TGCAGTGCCACGCGATGGGGTGAGCAGTACTTC,CSATRWGEQYF
TRBJ1-2,TRBV6-6,NA,TRBD1,17,TGTGCCAGCAGTTATTCCTTTGGGACAGGCCGAGCATATGGCTACACCTTC,CASSYSFGTGRAYGYTF
TRBJ1-4,TRBV5-6,many,NA,16,TGTGCCAGCAGCTTACTAGGGCGTGCAACTAATGAAAAACTGTTTTTT,CASSLLGRATNEKLFF
TRBJ2-2,TRBV20-1,NA,TRBD2,16,TGCAGTGCTAGACGGCGAGCTAGCGGGAGTGCCGGGGAGCTGTTTTTT,CSARRRASGSAGELFF
TRBJ1-1,TRBV2,many,NA,12,TGTGCCAGCAGTGAAGATATGGCTGAAGCTTTCTTT,CASSEDMAEAFF
TRBJ2-5,TRBV6-2/TRBV6-3,many,NA,14,TGTGCCAGCAGTTACCCAGGCTTTGGAGAGACCCAGTACTTC,CASSYPGFGETQYF
TRBJ1-1,TRBV20-1,NA,NA,13,TGCAGTGCTAGAGGTGCGGGACCCACTGAAGCTTTCTTT,CSARGAGPTEAFF
TRBJ2-2,TRBV7-2,many,TRBD2,15,TGTGCCAGCAGCATCCCCCGGGGGGAGTTGGGGGAGCTGTTTTTT,CASSIPRGELGELFF
TRBJ1-5,TRBV4-2,NA,NA,13,TGTGCCAGCAGCCAAGAGATAGATCAGCCCCAGCATTTT,CASSQEIDQPQHF
TRBJ2-5,TRBV2,many,TRBD1,14,TGTGCCAGCAGTGAGGGACAGGCCACGGAGACCCAGTACTTC,CASSEGQATETQYF
TRBJ2-2,TRBV12-3/TRBV12-4,many,NA,15,TGTGCCAGCAGTTGGAGGCAGGATTTCACCGGGGAGCTGTTTTTT,CASSWRQDFTGELFF
TRBJ2-2,TRBV11-2,NA,TRBD2,15,TGTGCCAGCAGCGCGACTAGCTCCAACACCGGGGAGCTGTTTTTT,CASSATSSNTGELFF
TRBJ2-7,TRBV7-9,few,NA,13,TGTGCCAGCAGCGCCGGGATCCCCTACGAGCAGTACTTC,CASSAGIPYEQYF
TRBJ2-5,TRBV20-1,many,NA,14,TGCAGTGCAAACGAAGGACTCCTAGGAGAGACCCAGTACTTC,CSANEGLLGETQYF
TRBJ2-5,TRBV28,many,TRBD2,14,TGTGCCAGCAGTTCCCGGACTAGCGGGGAGACCCAGTACTTC,CASSSRTSGETQYF
TRBJ2-1,TRBV7-9,NA,TRBD2,17,TGTGCCAGCAGCTTAGTCGTTTTGGCTAGCGGGTATAATGAGCAGTTCTTC,CASSLVVLASGYNEQFF
TRBJ1-4,TRBV10-3,NA,TRBD1,16,TGTGCCATCAGTGAATATGACAGGGAAACTAATGAAAAACTGTTTTTT,CAISEYDRETNEKLFF
TRBJ2-7,TRBV19,NA,NA,13,TGTGCCAGTAGCCCGACGGTCCTTTCGGAGCAGTACTTC,CASSPTVLSEQYF
TRBJ2-7,TRBV20-1,few,NA,14,TGCAGTGCTACAGGGTTACTTTCTATCGGCGAGCAGTACTTC,CSATGLLSIGEQYF
TRBJ2-4,TRBV11-2,many,NA,15,TGTGCCAGCAGCCCAGGGGCAGGGAAACTAAACATTCAGTACTTC,CASSPGAGKLNIQYF
TRBJ1-2,TRBV28,many,TRBD1,15,TGTGCCAGCAGCCCTCAGACAGGGAGAGGGTATGGCTACACCTTC,CASSPQTGRGYGYTF
TRBJ2-4,TRBV7-2,many,NA,15,TGTGCCAGCAGCCCCCCCAGGGAACCCAAAAACATTCAGTACTTC,CASSPPREPKNIQYF
TRBJ2-5,TRBV30,many,NA,13,TGTGCCTGGAGTGCTTCGTACCAAGAGACCCAGTACTTC,CAWSASYQETQYF
TRBJ2-5,TRBV6-5,many,TRBD1,13,TGTGCCAGCAGTTCGGGACAGGTGGAGACCCAGTACTTC,CASSSGQVETQYF
TRBJ2-4,TRBV28,many,NA,15,TGTGCCAGCAGCTCAGGGGTGGTCGTGAAAAACATTCAGTACTTC,CASSSGVVVKNIQYF
TRBJ2-2,TRBV12-3/TRBV12-4,NA,NA,16,TGTGCCAGCAGTGGACGCCGGGGGCAGAACACCGGGGAGCTGTTTTTT,CASSGRRGQNTGELFF
TRBJ2-7,TRBV7-9,NA,NA,15,TGTGCCAGCAGCTTCCCTGGTGGGGGGACCTACGAGCAGTACTTC,CASSFPGGGTYEQYF
TRBJ2-7,TRBV3-1,NA,TRBD2,16,TGTGCCAGCACCCGGACTAGCGGGAGCTGGCAGTACGAGCAGTACTTC,CASTRTSGSWQYEQYF
TRBJ1-1,TRBV6-1,many,NA,13,TGTGCCAGCAACCGAGTCCAGATTGGTGAAGCTTTCTTT,CASNRVQIGEAFF
TRBJ2-5,TRBV12-3/TRBV12-4,many,TRBD2,15,TGTGCCAGCAGCTCACTAGCGGAGGGAATAGAGACCCAGTACTTC,CASSSLAEGIETQYF
TRBJ2-5,TRBV15,many,TRBD1,16,TGTGCCACCAGCAAACGACAGAACAGGGGGCGGGAGACCCAGTACTTC,CATSKRQNRGRETQYF
TRBJ1-2,TRBV12-3/TRBV12-4,many,NA,12,TGTGCCAGCAGTTTTGTAGGGACTGGCTACACCTTC,CASSFVGTGYTF
TRBJ1-1,TRBV6-9,many,TRBD1,15,TGTGCCAGCAGTTACCCGGGACAGGTGATTACTGAAGCTTTCTTT,CASSYPGQVITEAFF
TRBJ2-5,TRBV3-1,NA,TRBD1,14,TGTGCCAGCAGCCGAGGGACAGGGAGGGAGACCCAGTACTTC,CASSRGTGRETQYF
TRBJ2-2,TRBV29-1,many,NA,14,TGCAGCGTTGGGGACACGTCGAACACCGGGGAGCTGTTTTTT,CSVGDTSNTGELFF
TRBJ2-7,TRBV2,NA,NA,15,TGTGCCAGTAGTAAGATTGAGACGGTTGCCTACGAGCAGTACTTC,CASSKIETVAYEQYF
TRBJ2-7,TRBV6-2/TRBV6-3,NA,TRBD2,15,TGTGCCCGCAGTTACTCGCTAGCGGGAGGTGGCGAGCAGTACTTC,CARSYSLAGGGEQYF
TRBJ1-2,TRBV30,many,TRBD1,12,TGTGCCTGGATGGGACAGGACTATGGCTACACCTTC,CAWMGQDYGYTF
TRBJ2-7,TRBV7-9,many,NA,14,TGTGCCAGCAGCCCCCGGGGCAGTAGCTACGAGCAGTACTTC,CASSPRGSSYEQYF
TRBJ2-7,TRBV20-1,NA,TRBD1,12,TGCAGTGCTCGACAGGGTATCTACGAGCAGTACTTC,CSARQGIYEQYF
TRBJ1-1,TRBV29-1,few,TRBD1,14,TGCAGCGCAATAAATACAGGGGGAGGCACTGAAGCTTTCTTT,CSAINTGGGTEAFF
TRBJ2-5,TRBV7-6,NA,NA,13,TGTGCCAGCAGCTTCGGGAATCAAGAGACCCAGTACTTC,CASSFGNQETQYF
TRBJ2-7,TRBV3-1,many,NA,13,TGTGCCAGCAGCCGCCTAGACTCCTACGAGCAGTACTTC,CASSRLDSYEQYF
TRBJ2-1,TRBV2,NA,NA,14,TGTGCCAGCAGTTCCTCTCTGTCATACAATGAGCAGTTCTTC,CASSSSLSYNEQFF
TRBJ2-2,TRBV7-9,few,TRBD2,15,TGTGCCAGCAGCCTACTGGCGGGAGGGCCCGGGGAGCTGTTTTTT,CASSLLAGGPGELFF
TRBJ2-2,TRBV6-9,NA,TRBD2,20,TGTGCCAGCAGTTACTACCCGGGGCTAGCGGAGGGGAGAGAGACCGGGGAGCTGTTTTTT,CASSYYPGLAEGRETGELFF
TRBJ1-3,TRBV20-1,NA,NA,15,TGCAGTGCTACCTCTTTAATGGCCTCTGGAAACACCATATATTTT,CSATSLMASGNTIYF
TRBJ2-1,TRBV27,many,NA,15,TGTGCCAGCAGTTTAATTGGACAGCTTAACAATGAGCAGTTCTTC,CASSLIGQLNNEQFF
TRBJ1-5,TRBV28,NA,NA,13,TGTGCCAGCAGTTTAAGGGGGTATCAGCCCCAGCATTTT,CASSLRGYQPQHF
TRBJ1-2,TRBV3-1,few,TRBD1,15,TGTGCCAGCAGCCGTGGGACAGGGGGCGCCTATGGCTACACCTTC,CASSRGTGGAYGYTF
TRBJ1-3,TRBV12-3/TRBV12-4,few,NA,14,TGTGCCAGCAGTTTAGATCAGCCTGGAAACACCATATATTTT,CASSLDQPGNTIYF
TRBJ2-2,TRBV27,NA,TRBD1,15,TGTGCCAGCAGTTCTACAGGGGTGAACACCGGGGAGCTGTTTTTT,CASSSTGVNTGELFF
TRBJ1-4,TRBV6-5,many,TRBD1,17,TGTGCCAGCAGTTTCCCGGGACAGGGTTCTCCTAATGAAAAACTGTTTTTT,CASSFPGQGSPNEKLFF